This TCR beta chain was recovered during a study of CD8 T cells in Susac syndrome. Overall study findings and caveats: The total CD8+ repertoires contained roughly 15 Susac-specific public clones, and the CD8+ TEMRA repertoires contained five or six.

V was shortened by 7 bases and J by 1 base, with 16 bases between the two germline ends. From germline, CDR1 is MGHDK and CDR2 SYGVNS. The CDR3 runs 16 residues. From blood CD8+ and CD4+ T cells, the TCR beta chain was sequenced. The table lists this clonotype with a count of one. Its target is unknown. The RNA, about 0.45 to 1 ug, was put through reverse transcription using random hexamers. TCRdb itself ran the immunoSEQ multiplex PCR reads through MiXCR, one entry per CDR3 protein. The profile covers 95,000 to 150,000 distinct CDR3 sequences, with roughly 94% appearing a single time and about 0.27% taken by the ten largest.

The TCR was taken from a human donor with Susac syndrome. The material sequenced was CD8+ T cells from PBMCs. The gene calls are TRBV25-1 and TRBJ2-2; the D call may be TRBD1 or TRBD2 (6 bases each). CDR3 sequence (DNA): TGTGCCAGCACTCACGGGGGCACTCGGAACACCGGGGAGCTGTTTTTT. This codes for CASTHGGTRNTGELFF. Full variable domain (missing parts from reference TRBV25-1 and TRBJ2-2): EADIYQTPRYLVIGTGKKITLECSQTMGHDKMYWYQQDPGMELHLIHYSYGVNSTEKGDLSSESTVSRIRTEHFPLTLESARPSHTSQYLCASTHGGTRNTGELFFGEGSRLTVL.